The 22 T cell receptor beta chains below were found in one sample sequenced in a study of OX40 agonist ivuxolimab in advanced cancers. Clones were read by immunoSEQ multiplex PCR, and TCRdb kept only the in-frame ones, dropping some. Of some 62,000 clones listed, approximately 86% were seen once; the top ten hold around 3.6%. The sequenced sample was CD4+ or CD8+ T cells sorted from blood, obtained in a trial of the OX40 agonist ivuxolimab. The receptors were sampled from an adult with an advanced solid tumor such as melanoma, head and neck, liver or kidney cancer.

CDR3 in amino acids: CASSFVGVVPDTQYF. The CDR3, as DNA: TGTGCCAGCAGCTTTGTGGGAGTAGTCCCAGATACGCAGTATTTT. This sequence joins TRBV7-8 and TRBJ2-3, with a tentative D call TRBD2 (5 bases). V was shortened by 3 bases and J by 4 bases, with 14 bases between the two germline ends. The length of the CDR3 is 15 residues. CDR1 is SGHVS, CDR2 FQNEAQ, per germline. Together with reference TRBV7-8 and TRBJ2-3, the CDR3 gives the full variable domain: GAGVSQSPRYKVAKRGQDVALRCDPISGHVSLFWYQQALGQGPEFLTYFQNEAQLDKSGLPSDRFFAERPEGSVSTLKIQRTQQEDSAVYLCASSFVGVVPDTQYFGPGTRLTVL.

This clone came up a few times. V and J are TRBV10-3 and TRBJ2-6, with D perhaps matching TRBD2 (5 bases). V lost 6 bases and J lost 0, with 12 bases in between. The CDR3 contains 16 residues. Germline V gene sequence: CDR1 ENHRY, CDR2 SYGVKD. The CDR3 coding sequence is TGTGCCATCAGCCGAGTTCGGGGCTCTGGGGCCAACGTCCTGACTTTC. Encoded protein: CAISRVRGSGANVLTF.

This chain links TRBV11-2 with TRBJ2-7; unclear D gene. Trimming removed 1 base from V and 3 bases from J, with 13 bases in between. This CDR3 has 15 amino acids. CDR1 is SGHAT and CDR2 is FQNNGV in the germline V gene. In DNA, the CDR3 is TGTGCCAGCAGCTTAGGGGTTGGGCTGGGCTACGAGCAGTACTTC. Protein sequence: CASSLGVGLGYEQYF.

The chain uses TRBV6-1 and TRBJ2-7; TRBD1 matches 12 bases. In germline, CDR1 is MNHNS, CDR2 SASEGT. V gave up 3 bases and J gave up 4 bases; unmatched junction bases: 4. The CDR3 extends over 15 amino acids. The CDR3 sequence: CASSDWDRGPYEQYF. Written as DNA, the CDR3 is TGTGCCAGCAGTGACTGGGACAGGGGGCCATACGAGCAGTACTTC.

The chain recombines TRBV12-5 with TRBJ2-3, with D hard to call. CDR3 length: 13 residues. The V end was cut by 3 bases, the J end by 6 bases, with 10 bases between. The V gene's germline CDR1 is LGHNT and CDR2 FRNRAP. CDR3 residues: CASGFGVLDTQYF. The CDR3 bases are TGTGCTAGTGGTTTTGGGGTTTTGGATACGCAGTATTTT. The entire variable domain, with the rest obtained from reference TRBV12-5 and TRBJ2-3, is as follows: DARVTQTPRHKVTEMGQEVTMRCQPILGHNTVFWYRQTMMQGLELLAYFRNRAPLDDSGMPKDRFSAEMPDATLATLKIQPSEPRDSAVYFCASGFGVLDTQYFGPGTRLTVL.

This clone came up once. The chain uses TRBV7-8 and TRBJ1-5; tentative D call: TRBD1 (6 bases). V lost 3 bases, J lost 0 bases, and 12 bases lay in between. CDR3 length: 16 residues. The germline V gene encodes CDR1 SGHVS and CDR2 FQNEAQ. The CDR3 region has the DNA TGTGCCAGCAGCTTTATGGGGGCCTATAGCAATCAGCCCCAGCATTTT. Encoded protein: CASSFMGAYSNQPQHF.

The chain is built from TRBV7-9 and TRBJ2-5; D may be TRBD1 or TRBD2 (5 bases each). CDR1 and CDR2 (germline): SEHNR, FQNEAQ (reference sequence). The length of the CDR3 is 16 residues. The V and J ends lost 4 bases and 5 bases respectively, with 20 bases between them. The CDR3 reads CASSSQGTVPSETQYF. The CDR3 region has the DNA TGTGCCAGCAGCTCTCAAGGGACCGTACCATCGGAGACCCAGTACTTC.

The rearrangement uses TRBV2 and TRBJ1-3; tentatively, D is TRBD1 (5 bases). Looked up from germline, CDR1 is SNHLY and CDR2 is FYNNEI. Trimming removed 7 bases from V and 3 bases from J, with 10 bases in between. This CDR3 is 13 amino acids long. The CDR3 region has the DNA TGTGCCAGCAAAGGGACTTTTGGAAACACCATATATTTT. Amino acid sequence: CASKGTFGNTIYF.

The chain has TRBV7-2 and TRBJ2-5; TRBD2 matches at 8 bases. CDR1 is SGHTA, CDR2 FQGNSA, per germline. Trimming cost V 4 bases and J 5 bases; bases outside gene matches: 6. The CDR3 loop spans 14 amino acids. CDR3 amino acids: CASSSVAGLETQYF. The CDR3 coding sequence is TGTGCCAGCAGCTCCGTAGCGGGACTGGAGACCCAGTACTTC.

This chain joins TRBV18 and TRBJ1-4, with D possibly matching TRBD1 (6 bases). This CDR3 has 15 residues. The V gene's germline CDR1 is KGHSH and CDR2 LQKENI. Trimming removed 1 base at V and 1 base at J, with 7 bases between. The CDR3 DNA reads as TGTGCCAGCTCACCACAGGGGGGAACTAATGAAAAACTGTTTTTT. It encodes CASSPQGGTNEKLFF.

The CDR3 spells CASSRSTGLAETQYF. The CDR3 nucleotides read TGTGCCAGCTCACGGTCTACAGGGCTAGCAGAGACCCAGTACTTC. V is TRBV18 and J is TRBJ2-5; TRBD1 might be the D (6 bases). CDR3 length: 15 amino acids. The V gene lost 4 bases and the J gene lost 4 bases, with 16 bases spanning the gap. In germline, CDR1 is KGHSH, CDR2 LQKENI.

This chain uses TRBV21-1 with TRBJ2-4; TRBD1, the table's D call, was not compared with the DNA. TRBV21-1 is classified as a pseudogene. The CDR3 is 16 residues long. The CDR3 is CASSRALPRGENIQYF. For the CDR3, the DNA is TGTGCCAGCAGCCGGGCACTCCCCAGGGGGGAAAACATTCAGTACTTC.

CDR3 in DNA: TGCGCCAGCAGCTTGGCCTTAGGTGCGGAGACCCAGTACTTC. Protein product: CASSLALGAETQYF. The rearrangement links TRBV5-1 to TRBJ2-5; D is undetermined. The CDR3 runs 14 residues. Germline CDR1 reads SGHRS; CDR2 reads YFSETQ. Trimming removed 0 bases from V and 5 bases from J, with 11 bases in between.

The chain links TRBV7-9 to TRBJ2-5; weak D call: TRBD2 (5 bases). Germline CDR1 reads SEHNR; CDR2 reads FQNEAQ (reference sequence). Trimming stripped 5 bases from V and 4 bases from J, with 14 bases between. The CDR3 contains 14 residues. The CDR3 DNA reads TGTGCCAGCAGCACCCCCGAGGGAAGAGAGACCCAGTACTTC. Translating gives CASSTPEGRETQYF.

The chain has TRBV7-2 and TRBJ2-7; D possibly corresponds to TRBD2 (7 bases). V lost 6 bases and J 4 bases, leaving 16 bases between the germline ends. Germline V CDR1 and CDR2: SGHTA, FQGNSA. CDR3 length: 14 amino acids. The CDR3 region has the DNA TGTGCCAGCAGGCCGGGGGGCGCAACTTACGAGCAGTACTTC. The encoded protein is CASRPGGATYEQYF.

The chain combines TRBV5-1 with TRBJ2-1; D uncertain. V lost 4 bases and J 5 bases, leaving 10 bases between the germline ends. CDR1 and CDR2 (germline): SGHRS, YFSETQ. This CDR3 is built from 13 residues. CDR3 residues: CASSVQRNNEQFF. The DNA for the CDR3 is TGCGCCAGCAGCGTACAGCGAAACAATGAGCAGTTCTTC.

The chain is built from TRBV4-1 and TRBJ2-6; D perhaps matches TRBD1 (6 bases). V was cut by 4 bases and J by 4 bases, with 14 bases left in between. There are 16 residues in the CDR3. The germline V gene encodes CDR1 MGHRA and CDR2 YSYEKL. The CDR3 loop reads CASSRSQGVGANVLTF. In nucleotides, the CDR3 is TGCGCCAGCAGCCGATCACAGGGAGTCGGGGCCAACGTCCTGACTTTC.

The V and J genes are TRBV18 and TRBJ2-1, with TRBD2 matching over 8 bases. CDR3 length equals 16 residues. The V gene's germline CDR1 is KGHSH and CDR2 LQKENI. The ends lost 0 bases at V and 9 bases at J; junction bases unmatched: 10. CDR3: CASSPPGLGLLGEQFF. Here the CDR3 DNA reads TGTGCCAGCTCACCACCGGGACTAGGCTTGTTGGGTGAGCAGTTCTTC.

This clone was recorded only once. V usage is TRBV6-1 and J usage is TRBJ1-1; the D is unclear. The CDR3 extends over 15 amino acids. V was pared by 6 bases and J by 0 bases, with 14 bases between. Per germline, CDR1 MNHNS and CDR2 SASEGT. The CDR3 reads CASSPWGTVNTEAFF. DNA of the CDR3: TGTGCCAGCAGCCCATGGGGTACGGTGAACACTGAAGCTTTCTTT.

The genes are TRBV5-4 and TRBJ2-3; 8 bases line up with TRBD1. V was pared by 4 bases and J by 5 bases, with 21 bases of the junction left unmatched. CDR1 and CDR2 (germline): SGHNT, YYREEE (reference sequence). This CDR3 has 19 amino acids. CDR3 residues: CASSQQWGRGTGGVDTQYF. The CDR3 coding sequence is TGTGCCAGCAGCCAGCAGTGGGGGAGAGGGACAGGAGGAGTAGATACGCAGTATTTT.

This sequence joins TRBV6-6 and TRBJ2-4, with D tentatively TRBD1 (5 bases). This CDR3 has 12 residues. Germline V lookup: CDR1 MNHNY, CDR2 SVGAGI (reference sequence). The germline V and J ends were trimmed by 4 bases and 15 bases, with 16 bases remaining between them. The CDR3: CASSFLDQGGYF. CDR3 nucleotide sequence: TGTGCCAGCAGTTTTTTGGACCAGGGTGGGTACTTC.

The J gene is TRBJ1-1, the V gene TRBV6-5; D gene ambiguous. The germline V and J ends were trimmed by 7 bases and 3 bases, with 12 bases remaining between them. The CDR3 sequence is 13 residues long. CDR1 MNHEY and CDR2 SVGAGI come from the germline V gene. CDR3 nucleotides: TGTGCCAGCACCAGAAATGGGGACACTGAAGCTTTCTTT. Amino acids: CASTRNGDTEAFF.